Below, 14 T cell receptor beta chains from the same sample are listed, as sequenced in a study of blood T cell repertoires in COVID-19. Here immunoSEQ multiplex PCR was the method, and the copy in TCRdb shows in-frame clones only, minus some. The table lists around 150,000 clones, 65% to 85% of them singletons. Sequencing input: PBMCs or T cells enriched from blood (not recorded which). The receptors come from a woman between 55 and 75 years old who had recovered from COVID-19.

V gene TRBV7-9 combines with J gene TRBJ2-5; D is ambiguous. CDR1 is SEHNR and CDR2 is FQNEAQ in the germline V gene (reference sequence). V was shortened by 4 bases and J by 5 bases, with 8 bases between the two germline ends. CDR3 length equals 12 residues. The CDR3 region has the DNA TGTGCCAGCAGCTCGATACTTGAGACCCAGTACTTC. It encodes CASSSILETQYF.

This clone was counted a single time. The chain carries TRBV5-3 and TRBJ2-7; TRBD2 agrees at 12 bases. TRBV5-3 is known as an ORF, though its function is uncertain. The junction had 8 bases not matched to a gene; V was cut back by 4 bases and J by 3 bases. The CDR3 runs to 16 residues. CDR3 amino acids: CARSTELAGGNYEQYF. For the CDR3, the DNA is TGTGCCAGAAGCACCGAACTAGCGGGAGGAAACTACGAGCAGTACTTC.

J is TRBJ1-2 and V is TRBV19; a weak D match, TRBD1 (6 bases). Germline loops: CDR1 LNHDA, CDR2 SQIVND (reference sequence). The CDR3 spans 12 residues. V lost 7 bases, J lost 6 bases, and 12 bases lay in between. CDR3 amino acids: CASKLPGDGYTF. The CDR3 DNA is TGTGCCAGTAAGCTGCCAGGGGATGGCTACACCTTC.

This CDR3 reads CASSPGTGVSYEQYF. The DNA for the CDR3 is TGCGCCAGCAGCCCCGGGACAGGGGTCTCCTACGAGCAGTACTTC. The chain links TRBV5-1 to TRBJ2-7, with 10 bases identical to TRBD1. CDR1 and CDR2 from the germline V gene are SGHRS and YFSETQ. The CDR3 length is 15 residues. J lost 0 bases, V lost 4 bases, and 4 bases had no gene match.

The J gene is TRBJ1-4, the V gene TRBV18; a weak D match, TRBD1 (6 bases). Trimming pared 3 bases from V and 8 bases from J, leaving 13 bases between. This CDR3 is built from 14 residues. Germline V gene lookup returns CDR1 KGHSH and CDR2 LQKENI. The CDR3 nucleotides are TGTGCCAGCTCACCCCCCAGGGGACGCGAAAAACTGTTTTTT. It encodes CASSPPRGREKLFF.

The J gene is TRBJ2-1, the V gene TRBV6-4; TRBD2 aligns across 11 bases. V shed 5 bases and J 4 bases; nucleotides not matched to a gene: 1. Germline CDR1 reads MRHNA; CDR2 reads SNTAGT. This CDR3 is 14 amino acids long. The CDR3 region has the DNA TGTGCCAGCAGTCGACTAGCGGGGTACAATGAGCAGTTCTTC. Protein product: CASSRLAGYNEQFF.

The genes are TRBV7-6 and TRBJ2-5; the D gene is possibly TRBD2 (6 bases). This CDR3 has 16 residues. Germline V gene data show CDR1 as SGHVS and CDR2 as FNYEAQ. V was clipped by 3 bases and J by 1 base, with 15 bases between them. For the CDR3, the DNA is TGTGCCAGCAGCTTCGGTTCGCGGGGACCCCAAGAGACCCAGTACTTC. This sequence encodes CASSFGSRGPQETQYF.

The gene calls are TRBV5-1 and TRBJ2-3, with 8 positions matching TRBD1. V trimming: 4 bases; J trimming: 6 bases; junction bases outside the gene matches: 19. Germline CDR1 is SGHRS and CDR2 is YFSETQ. This CDR3 is built from 18 residues. CDR3 amino acids: CASSQGRTGRGGWDTQYF. CDR3 nucleotide sequence: TGCGCCAGCAGCCAAGGCCGGACAGGGCGTGGTGGTTGGGATACGCAGTATTTT.

This clone has just one count. A junction end diverges from the germline sequence, so it may reflect a read error. The rearrangement uses TRBV5-3 and TRBJ2-7, with D possibly being TRBD2 (5 bases). TRBV5-3 carries the ORF label, with uncertain function. The length of the CDR3 is 11 residues. In DNA form, the CDR3 reads TGTGCCAGACCCCCGGAGGCCCTCACGAACTTC. This gives the protein CARPPEALTNF.

This chain uses TRBV28 with TRBJ2-7; D unclear. CDR3 length: 13 amino acids. The ends were cut back, 3 bases at V and 1 base at J, with 7 bases in the middle. Germline CDR1 is MDHEN and CDR2 is SYDVKM. CDR3 residues: CASSLAGSYEQYF. In DNA form, the CDR3 reads TGTGCCAGCAGTTTGGCAGGTTCCTACGAGCAGTACTTC.

V gene TRBV10-3 combines with J gene TRBJ1-5; 8 bases are a match to TRBD1. The CDR3 covers 16 residues. Germline values: CDR1 ENHRY, CDR2 SYGVKD. The V gene end was trimmed by 3 bases and the J gene end by 1 base; junction bases not matched to a gene: 5. The CDR3 bases are TGTGCCATCAGTGACCCAGGACAGGGAAGCAATCAGCCCCAGCATTTT. It codes for CAISDPGQGSNQPQHF.

The gene calls are TRBV11-2 and TRBJ1-4; D possibly corresponds to TRBD1 (5 bases). Germline V CDR1 and CDR2: SGHAT, FQNNGV. V lost 5 bases, J lost 7 bases, and 11 bases lay in between. The CDR3 totals 13 residues. CDR3 in DNA: TGTGCCAGCAGCCCGGGGGAGCGTGAAAAACTGTTTTTT. It is translated as CASSPGEREKLFF.

The rearrangement joins TRBV2 to TRBJ2-7, with a possible D match to TRBD1 (6 bases). Germline V lookup: CDR1 SNHLY, CDR2 FYNNEI. The CDR3 contains 15 residues. V was clipped by 6 bases and J by 0 bases, with 15 bases between them. Written as DNA, the CDR3 is TGTGCCAGCAGCCTAGACAGGTACAGCTCCTACGAGCAGTACTTC. This gives the protein CASSLDRYSSYEQYF.

The chain employs TRBV27 and TRBJ2-6; D gene uncertain. The germline V and J ends were trimmed by 0 bases and 0 bases, with 9 bases remaining between them. Germline-derived CDR1 and CDR2 are MNHEY and SMNVEV (reference sequence). CDR3 size: 17 residues. CDR3 loop: CASSLSDGFSGANVLTF. The CDR3 nucleotides read TGTGCCAGCAGTTTATCAGATGGCTTCTCTGGGGCCAACGTCCTGACTTTC. Using reference TRBV27 and TRBJ2-6 for the parts outside the CDR3, the full variable domain is EAQVTQNPRYLITVTGKKLTVTCSQNMNHEYMSWYRQDPGLGLRQIYYSMNVEVTDKGDVPEGYKVSRKEKRNFPLILESPSPNQTSLYFCASSLSDGFSGANVLTFGAGSRLTVL.